These 19 T cell receptor beta chains share one sample of origin, sequenced in a study of identical twins. TCRdb reprocessed the 5' RACE reads via MiXCR and lists one record per CDR3 protein. The sample has about 200,000 distinct CDR3 sequences, 10% seen once. Sequenced input: memory T cells sorted from blood. These receptor sequences come from a man over 45 in good health.

This chain joins TRBV21-1 and TRBJ2-3; TRBD2 is the table's D call and was not checked against the DNA. TRBV21-1 counts as a pseudogene. This CDR3 is 16 amino acids long. The CDR3 sequence: CASSKGCGRVTDTQYF. The CDR3 DNA is TGTGCCAGCAGCAAAGGTTGCGGGAGGGTCACAGATACGCAGTATTTT.

A few counts support this clonotype. The chain joins TRBV28 to TRBJ2-5; TRBD2 is a possible D gene (6 bases). Germline loops: CDR1 MDHEN, CDR2 SYDVKM. Trimming took 4 bases from V and 5 from J, leaving 20 bases between them. CDR3 length equals 16 residues. The CDR3 is CASSSEVGGSLETQYF. In DNA form, the CDR3 reads TGTGCCAGCAGTTCCGAAGTTGGGGGGAGTCTGGAGACCCAGTACTTC.

This clonotype was counted many times. The V and J genes are TRBV4-1 and TRBJ2-2; 10 positions match TRBD1. V shed 4 bases, J shed 6 bases, and the junction held 5 bases outside the gene matches. This CDR3 spans 15 amino acids. Germline CDR1 reads MGHRA; CDR2 reads YSYEKL. This chain's CDR3 is CASSPDRGRAGELFF. In nucleotides, the CDR3 is TGCGCCAGCAGCCCCGACAGGGGGCGGGCCGGGGAGCTGTTTTTT.

The chain links TRBV20-1 to TRBJ1-6; D gene unclear. This CDR3 comprises 15 residues. Trimming stripped 3 bases from V and 1 base from J, with 10 bases between. Germline CDR1 reads DFQATT; CDR2 reads SNEGSKA (reference sequence). The CDR3 reads CSARPGLSYNSPLHF. The CDR3 DNA follows: TGCAGTGCTAGGCCAGGTTTATCCTATAATTCACCCCTCCACTTT.

This clonotype was detected a few times. The chain combines TRBV20-1 with TRBJ1-1; D gene uncertain. Trimming removed 2 bases at V and 2 bases at J, with 15 bases between. CDR3 length equals 15 residues. CDR1 is DFQATT, CDR2 SNEGSKA, per germline (reference sequence). This chain's CDR3 is CSARNWQRQNTEAFF. In DNA form, the CDR3 reads TGCAGTGCTAGAAACTGGCAGAGGCAAAACACTGAAGCTTTCTTT.

V and J are TRBV6-1 and TRBJ1-5; no clear D gene. The CDR3 consists of 15 residues. Per germline, CDR1 MNHNS and CDR2 SASEGT. The V gene lost 5 bases and the J gene lost 0 bases, with 11 bases spanning the gap. The CDR3 reads CASSPKWGSNQPQHF. CDR3 coding DNA: TGTGCCAGCAGTCCTAAATGGGGTAGCAATCAGCCCCAGCATTTT.

This clonotype has ten or more counts. The rearrangement uses TRBV29-1 and TRBJ2-7, with D perhaps TRBD1 (6 bases). The V and J ends lost 0 bases and 2 bases respectively, with 14 bases between them. CDR1 is SQVTM and CDR2 is ANQGSEA in the germline V gene. The CDR3 runs to 15 residues. CDR3 residues: CSVEDRGSFPYEQYF. The CDR3 nucleotides read TGCAGCGTTGAAGACAGGGGTTCTTTCCCCTACGAGCAGTACTTC.

The chain combines TRBV7-7 with TRBJ2-5; D may be TRBD2 (5 bases). The germline V and J ends were trimmed by 1 base and 2 bases, with 11 bases remaining between them. CDR3 length: 15 amino acids. Germline CDR1 is SSHAT and CDR2 is FNYEAQ (reference sequence). CDR3 coding DNA: TGTGCCAGCAGCTTAGGTGCAGCGGAACAAGAGACCCAGTACTTC. It is translated as CASSLGAAEQETQYF. Using reference TRBV7-7 and TRBJ2-5 for the parts outside the CDR3, the full variable domain is GAGVSQSPRYKVTKRGQDVTLRCDPISSHATLYWYQQALGQGPEFLTYFNYEAQPDKSGLPSDRFSAERPEGSISTLTIQRTEQRDSAMYRCASSLGAAEQETQYFGPGTRLLVL.

Ten or more counts support this clonotype. CDR3 sequence: CASSPSAPTEAFF. As DNA, the CDR3 is TGTGCCAGCTCACCCTCCGCCCCGACTGAAGCTTTCTTT. The chain joins TRBV18 to TRBJ1-1; no clear D gene. V shed 3 bases and J shed 5 bases, with 10 bases lying between them. CDR1 is KGHSH, CDR2 LQKENI, per germline. The CDR3 spans 13 residues.

This clonotype was detected many times. The rearrangement uses TRBV5-1 and TRBJ2-1, with D possibly TRBD1 on 5 matching bases. The germline V gene encodes CDR1 SGHRS and CDR2 YFSETQ. There are 15 residues in the CDR3. Trimming removed 1 base from V and 2 bases from J, with 10 bases in between. CDR3 protein: CASSLRGIAYNEQFF. The CDR3 DNA is TGCGCCAGCAGCTTGAGGGGAATAGCCTACAATGAGCAGTTCTTC.

This clonotype was detected ten times or more. The gene calls are TRBV5-5 and TRBJ1-4; 9 nucleotides align to TRBD1. V was pared by 3 bases and J by 6 bases, with 6 bases of the junction left unmatched. The CDR3 covers 15 residues. Germline CDR1 and CDR2: SGHKS and YYEKEE (reference sequence). CDR3 loop: CASSWTGVLDEKLFF. CDR3 bases: TGTGCCAGCAGCTGGACAGGGGTTCTGGATGAAAAACTGTTTTTT.

This clonotype was observed at least ten times. J is TRBJ1-5 and V is TRBV7-2; D is perhaps TRBD1 (5 bases). Germline-derived CDR1 and CDR2 are SGHTA and FQGNSA. V was cut by 1 base and J by 7 bases, with 8 bases left in between. CDR3 length equals 13 residues. The DNA of the CDR3 is TGTGCCAGCAGCTTAGGAGGGGCGCAGCCCCAGCATTTT. It encodes CASSLGGAQPQHF.

This clonotype was detected many times. The chain is built from TRBV2 and TRBJ1-2; no clear D. This CDR3 is 13 amino acids long. V dropped 0 bases and J dropped 7 bases, with 9 bases sitting between them. Germline V gives CDR1 SNHLY, CDR2 FYNNEI. CDR3 residues: CASSEALQSGYTF. CDR3 nucleotide sequence: TGTGCCAGCAGTGAAGCGCTTCAATCTGGCTACACCTTC.

At least ten counts were recorded for this clonotype. The genes are TRBV28 and TRBJ1-5, with 9 bases aligning to TRBD1. Trimming removed 2 bases from V and 3 bases from J; junction bases left unmatched: 2. The CDR3 sequence is 15 residues long. Germline V gene sequence: CDR1 MDHEN, CDR2 SYDVKM. CDR3 in DNA: TGTGCCAGCAGTTTAGGACAGGGGATCAATCAGCCCCAGCATTTT. It yields the protein CASSLGQGINQPQHF.

This chain joins TRBV11-2 and TRBJ1-3; 12 bases are shared with TRBD1. Germline V gene data show CDR1 as SGHAT and CDR2 as FQNNGV. This CDR3 contains 17 residues. V shed 0 bases, J shed 4 bases, and the junction held 4 bases outside the gene matches. CDR3 loop: CASSLDPGQGAGNTIYF. CDR3 nucleotides: TGTGCCAGCAGCTTAGACCCGGGACAGGGGGCAGGAAACACCATATATTTT.

This clonotype was picked up many times. The chain combines TRBV9 with TRBJ1-5; D call uncertain. Germline CDR1 is SGDLS and CDR2 is YYNGEE. This CDR3 contains 15 residues. V lost 0 bases and J lost 1, with 8 bases in between. CDR3: CASSVDGLSNQPQHF. The CDR3 DNA is TGTGCCAGCAGCGTAGACGGGCTAAGCAATCAGCCCCAGCATTTT.

The chain has TRBV7-9 and TRBJ2-1, with 10 bases that match TRBD2. The germline V gene encodes CDR1 SEHNR and CDR2 FQNEAQ (reference sequence). After removal of 5 bases from V and 9 bases from J, the junction contained 10 bases not matched to a gene. This CDR3 spans 15 amino acids. CDR3 residues: CASSAGTSAYGEQFF. CDR3 nucleotide sequence: TGTGCCAGCAGCGCTGGGACTAGCGCTTACGGTGAGCAGTTCTTC. Together with reference TRBV7-9 and TRBJ2-1, the CDR3 gives the full variable domain: DTGVSQNPRHKITKRGQNVTFRCDPISEHNRLYWYRQTLGQGPEFLTYFQNEAQLEKSRLLSDRFSAERPKGSFSTLEIQRTEQGDSAMYLCASSAGTSAYGEQFFGPGTRLTVL.

This clonotype was detected a few times. The chain employs TRBV7-6 and TRBJ2-1; 11 positions agree with TRBD2. The CDR3 has 16 amino acids. The V gene's germline CDR1 is SGHVS and CDR2 FNYEAQ. The J segment lost 6 bases and the V segment lost 5 bases, leaving 9 bases of the junction unmatched. In DNA form, the CDR3 reads TGTGCCAGCAGCCTCTCCGGTAGCGGGGGGGTCAATGAGCAGTTCTTC. Protein product: CASSLSGSGGVNEQFF.

This clonotype was recorded at least ten times. The V call is TRBV7-2, the J call TRBJ1-1, with 7 bases fitting TRBD1. CDR1 is SGHTA and CDR2 is FQGNSA in the germline V gene. V trimming: 6 bases; J trimming: 4 bases; junction bases outside the gene matches: 11. This CDR3 comprises 15 residues. CDR3 nucleotides: TGTGCCAGCAGTTTGCGACCAGGGGGAGGCACTGAAGCTTTCTTT. Encoded protein: CASSLRPGGGTEAFF.